The next 8 T cell receptor beta chains were all read from a single sample in a study of post-analysis software for immune sequencing data. Study observations and caveats: Roughly 5 TRBV segments, TRBV5-6, TRBV5-1 and TRBV20-1 among them, were found more frequent in patients than controls.

Their antigen targets remain unknown. cDNA libraries of TCR beta carried unique molecular identifiers. TCRdb processed the PCR reads anew with MiXCR; each CDR3 protein has one entry. The sample gives about 540,000 distinct CDR3 sequences, around 36% of which show up once; approximately 6% is in the top ten. Material: blood. The receptors here all came from a girl younger than 18 with multiple sclerosis.

This chain links TRBV6-6 with TRBJ1-2; D might be TRBD1 (5 bases). In germline, CDR1 is MNHNY, CDR2 SVGAGI (reference sequence). The CDR3 covers 15 residues. The ends were cut back, 0 bases at V and 8 bases at J, with 16 bases in the middle. The CDR3 region is CASSYSTSQGAGYTF. The CDR3, as DNA: TGTGCCAGCAGTTACTCGACGAGCCAGGGCGCGGGCTACACCTTC.

V is TRBV4-1 and J is TRBJ2-1, with D perhaps TRBD2 (7 bases). The CDR3 totals 19 residues. Germline lookup yields CDR1 MGHRA and CDR2 YSYEKL. The V end lost 3 bases, the J end lost 0 bases, and 21 bases lay between the germline ends. The CDR3 is CASSHLPGERGHSYNEQFF. CDR3 DNA sequence: TGCGCCAGCAGCCACCTACCCGGGGAGCGGGGACACTCCTACAATGAGCAGTTCTTC.

This clonotype was found a few times. Here the CDR3 reads CASSSLAGAQETQYF. The CDR3 DNA follows: TGCGCCAGCAGCTCACTAGCGGGGGCCCAAGAGACCCAGTACTTC. The J gene is TRBJ2-5, the V gene TRBV5-1; the match to TRBD2 covers 11 bases. Germline V CDR1 and CDR2: SGHRS, YFSETQ. CDR3 size: 15 residues. Losses at the gene ends were 3 bases for V and 1 base for J; bases not matched to a gene: 2.

CDR3 bases: TGTGCCAGCAGCCAAGAGGGGGACTACACAGATACGCAGTATTTT. Encoded protein: CASSQEGDYTDTQYF. This chain links TRBV3-1 with TRBJ2-3; 7 nucleotides agree with TRBD2. Germline V CDR1 and CDR2: LGHDT, YNNKEL (reference sequence). J was trimmed by 2 bases and V by 0 bases; bases with no gene match: 2. The CDR3 covers 15 residues.

The chain employs TRBV5-1 and TRBJ2-3; 9 bases fit TRBD2. The CDR3 is made up of 14 amino acids. Trimming at V came to 4 bases and at J to 5 bases, leaving 5 bases not matched to a gene. Germline CDR1 reads SGHRS; CDR2 reads YFSETQ. CDR3 in DNA: TGCGCCAGCAGCCTCAGGACTAGCGAAGATACGCAGTATTTT. Its translation: CASSLRTSEDTQYF.

V and J are TRBV20-1 and TRBJ2-1; D may be TRBD1 or TRBD2 (5 bases each). CDR1 DFQATT and CDR2 SNEGSKA come from the germline V gene (reference sequence). This CDR3 region has 14 residues. Trimming shortened V by 4 bases and J by 2 bases, and 12 bases separated the two germline ends. The CDR3 DNA sequence: TGCAGTGCTAATAGAGGGGCCCCCTACAATGAGCAGTTCTTC. It encodes CSANRGAPYNEQFF.

This chain uses TRBV3-1 with TRBJ1-1; D unclear. V was cut by 4 bases and J by 0 bases, with 21 bases left in between. Germline lookup yields CDR1 LGHDT and CDR2 YNNKEL (reference sequence). This CDR3 is 18 amino acids long. CDR3 amino acids: CASSPEQSNIGMNTEAFF. CDR3 in DNA: TGTGCCAGCAGCCCTGAGCAGTCCAATATAGGGATGAACACTGAAGCTTTCTTT.

This clonotype has more than one count but fewer than ten. The chain uses TRBV24-1 and TRBJ2-1; 8 bases line up with TRBD1. The CDR3 spans 13 residues. V shed 3 bases and J 6 bases; nucleotides not matched to a gene: 0. Germline loops: CDR1 KGHDR, CDR2 SFDVKD. The DNA for the CDR3 is TGTGCCACCAGTGATACAGGGGGCAATGAGCAGTTCTTC. Protein product: CATSDTGGNEQFF.